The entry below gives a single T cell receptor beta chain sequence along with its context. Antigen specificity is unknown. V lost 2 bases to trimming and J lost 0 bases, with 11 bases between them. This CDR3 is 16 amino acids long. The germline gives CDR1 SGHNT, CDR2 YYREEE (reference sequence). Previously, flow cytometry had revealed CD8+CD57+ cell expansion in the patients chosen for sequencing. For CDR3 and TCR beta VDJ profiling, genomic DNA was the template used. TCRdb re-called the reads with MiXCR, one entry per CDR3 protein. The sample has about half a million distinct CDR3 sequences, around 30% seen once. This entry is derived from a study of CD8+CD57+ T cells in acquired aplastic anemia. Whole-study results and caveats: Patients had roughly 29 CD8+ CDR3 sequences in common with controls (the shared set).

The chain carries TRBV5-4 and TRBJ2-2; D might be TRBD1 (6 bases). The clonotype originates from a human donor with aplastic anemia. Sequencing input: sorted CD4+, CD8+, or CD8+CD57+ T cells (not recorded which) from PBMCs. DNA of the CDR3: TGTGCCAGCAGCTTCCTCGGGACAACGAACACCGGGGAGCTGTTTTTT. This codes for CASSFLGTTNTGELFF. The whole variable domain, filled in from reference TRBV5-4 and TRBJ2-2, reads ETGVTQSPTHLIKTRGQQVTLRCSSQSGHNTVSWYQQALGQGPQFIFQYYREEENGRGNFPPRFSGLQFPNYSSELNVNALELDDSALYLCASSFLGTTNTGELFFGEGSRLTVL.